This T cell receptor (beta chain) was identified during a study of blood T cell repertoires in COVID-19 (dated by TCRdb to about 2020). Regarding the complete study: The collaborator samples originated in the United States, Italy and Spain and spanned the acute and convalescent phases of COVID-19. The samples were drawn from two sources: the first 160 participants of the ongoing ImmuneRACE study, and about 1,300 subjects contributed by 6 global collaborators. Nearly every sample came with metadata listing a de-identified subject ID, COVID-19 status, age in years and sex. The prospective study material was composed of cDNA or gDNA derived from T cells, B-cell-depleted T cells, or PBMCs. Where available, HLA class I and class II types were taken from metadata supplied by the sample provider and were not determined by assay-based typing. Deeply sampled blood TCRbeta repertoires from subjects exposed to, actively infected with, or recovered from COVID-19 were included in the dataset. The repertoires were released in a freely available public database meant as a resource for research on the immune response to SARS-CoV-2. What the authors observed across the whole study: The quantity of clinical and demographic metadata differed by source and by participant and was supplied without curation.

In regard to this clone: Its antigen remains unidentified. Nothing much larger sits one base from this clone, and base qualities are not available.

TCRbeta CDR3 regions were amplified from genomic DNA by means of the immunoSEQ Assay, a bias-controlled multiplex PCR. The authors' pipeline ran thus. Nucleated cell counts per sample were estimated from amplification of reference gene primers within the assay. Sequence reads were collapsed and filtered to measure the absolute abundance of every unique TCRbeta CDR3 rearrangement. For each sample, productive Simpson clonality was calculated as the square root of Simpson's diversity index over productive rearrangements. TCRdb mirrors the immuneACCESS table, restricted to in-frame sequences. Some clones are absent from its copies; in checked studies, under half trace to an unresolved V gene, and the reason for the others is unknown. V and J calls and clone size are copied from that table; D and trimming were computed from the DNA. For this sample the table gives about 47,000 clones, of which nearly 90% were detected only once. The ten most abundant clones make up 3% to 3.5% of the sample.

The collaborating institutions used their own protocols to collect whole blood in K2EDTA tubes. For TCRbeta analysis, collaborator samples were shipped as frozen whole blood, as isolated PBMCs, or as DNA extracted from either sample type. V gives up 7 bases and J gives up 5 bases, and the segment between their germline ends measures 14 bases. From its cysteine to its phenylalanine, the CDR3 spans 14 amino acids. The sequence is cut down to CDR3 DNA, 42 bases in frame from base 1. As encoded in the germline V gene, CDR1 is MDHEN while CDR2 is SYDVKM. Here the chain combines TRBV28 and TRBJ2-2; perhaps TRBD1 is the D gene, with 5 bases matching. The source material was peripheral blood. The receptor was isolated from a man aged 50 to 59 with active COVID-19. The CDR3 region reads CASNPGAWTGELFF. The sequenced DNA is TGTGCCAGCAACCCTGGGGCCTGGACCGGGGAGCTGTTTTTT.